Shown below are 21 T cell receptor beta chains from a single sample sequenced in a study of STAT5B mutations in CD4+ large granular lymphocyte leukemia. The method was immunoSEQ multiplex PCR; TCRdb's version includes in-frame clones alone and lacks a portion of them. The data hold roughly 29,000 clones, with about four fifths observed a single time. Sequenced input: CD4+ T cells from blood buffy coats. These receptors all come from a human donor in good health.

The DNA for the CDR3 is TGTGCCTGGGGGACAGGGGTGATCTACGAGCAGTACTTC. Translated: CAWGTGVIYEQYF. The chain uses TRBV30 and TRBJ2-7; 10 bases line up with TRBD1. Trimming removed 5 bases from V and 3 bases from J; junction bases left unmatched: 4. CDR1 is GTSNPN, CDR2 SVGIG, per germline (reference sequence). CDR3 length: 13 amino acids.

The chain uses TRBV29-1 and TRBJ2-2; TRBD2 matches at 8 bases. The CDR3 contains 14 residues. Germline CDR1 is SQVTM and CDR2 is ANQGSEA. The V gene end was trimmed by 3 bases and the J gene end by 6 bases; junction bases not matched to a gene: 6. This chain's CDR3 is CSVERAGGSGELFF. CDR3 DNA sequence: TGCAGCGTTGAGCGGGCGGGAGGTTCCGGGGAGCTGTTTTTT.

The chain joins TRBV7-2 to TRBJ2-7; 11 bases are a match to TRBD2. This CDR3 spans 16 amino acids. Looked up from germline, CDR1 is SGHTA and CDR2 is FQGNSA. The trim removed 5 bases at V and 0 bases at J, leaving 6 bases unmatched. CDR3 amino acids: CASSPVAGGSSYEQYF. Written as DNA, the CDR3 is TGTGCCAGCAGCCCTGTAGCGGGAGGGAGCTCCTACGAGCAGTACTTC.

The V call is TRBV6-1, the J call TRBJ2-4; D might be TRBD1 (5 bases). In germline, CDR1 is MNHNS, CDR2 SASEGT. The V end was cut by 3 bases, the J end by 6 bases, with 6 bases between. This CDR3 comprises 12 residues. The chain's CDR3 is CASSDQGNIQYF. CDR3 coding DNA: TGTGCCAGCAGTGATCAGGGAAACATTCAGTACTTC.

The count of this clone is one. The chain employs TRBV6-5 and TRBJ2-5; maybe TRBD1 (6 bases). The CDR3 spans 15 residues. V shed 2 bases and J shed 2 bases, with 12 bases lying between them. Germline loops: CDR1 MNHEY, CDR2 SVGAGI. DNA for the CDR3: TGTGCCAGCAGTTACACCGGGACACTTCAAGAGACCCAGTACTTC. Its translation: CASSYTGTLQETQYF.

This clone was picked up one time. V gene TRBV7-8 combines with J gene TRBJ1-2; possibly TRBD1 for D (5 bases). Germline lookup yields CDR1 SGHVS and CDR2 FQNEAQ. V was trimmed by 4 bases and J by 12 bases, leaving 18 bases between them. The CDR3 spans 13 residues. CDR3 protein: CASSSRWDSKDTF. The CDR3 nucleotides are TGTGCCAGCAGCTCCCGGTGGGACTCAAAGGACACCTTC. The variable domain in full, with the rest retrieved from reference TRBV7-8 and TRBJ1-2, is GAGVSQSPRYKVAKRGQDVALRCDPISGHVSLFWYQQALGQGPEFLTYFQNEAQLDKSGLPSDRFFAERPEGSVSTLKIQRTQQEDSAVYLCASSSRWDSKDTFGSGTRLTVV.

The chain is built from TRBV5-4 and TRBJ2-7, with a tentative D call TRBD2 (5 bases). Germline V CDR1 and CDR2: SGHNT, YYREEE (reference sequence). Trimming cost V 0 bases and J 3 bases, with 10 bases left between them. The CDR3 has 14 amino acids. The CDR3 DNA follows: TGTGCCAGCAGCTTGGGGCGTACTAGCTACGAGCAGTACTTC. Translated, it gives CASSLGRTSYEQYF.

The rearrangement joins TRBV2 to TRBJ2-1; tentative D call: TRBD2 (5 bases). The V and J ends lost 4 bases and 4 bases respectively, with 8 bases between them. The V gene's germline CDR1 is SNHLY and CDR2 FYNNEI. The CDR3 spans 13 residues. The CDR3 loop is CASSVGRYNEQFF. The CDR3 nucleotides are TGTGCCAGCAGTGTGGGGAGATACAATGAGCAGTTCTTC.

This chain uses TRBV18 with TRBJ2-2; 8 bases fit TRBD2. The ends lost 2 bases at V and 3 bases at J; junction bases unmatched: 8. The CDR3 runs to 17 residues. Germline V lookup: CDR1 KGHSH, CDR2 LQKENI. CDR3 sequence (DNA): TGTGCCAGCTCACCATCTCGGGAGGGCCATTACACCGGGGAGCTGTTTTTT. Translation: CASSPSREGHYTGELFF.

This clone has only one observation. The V gene is TRBV11-2, the J gene TRBJ1-1; 8 positions agree with TRBD1. There are 17 residues in the CDR3. V lost 0 bases and J lost 6; bases outside the gene matches: 12. Germline CDR1 SGHAT, CDR2 FQNNGV. The CDR3 region has the DNA TGTGCCAGCAGCTTAGATGGGGAAGGACAGGGTGTCCCTGAAGCTTTCTTT. Translated: CASSLDGEGQGVPEAFF.

V usage is TRBV29-1 and J usage is TRBJ1-3; D is unclear. The CDR3 sequence is 12 residues long. From germline, CDR1 is SQVTM and CDR2 ANQGSEA. Trimming pared 6 bases from V and 4 bases from J, leaving 10 bases between. The CDR3 spells CSVITPGNTIYF. In nucleotides, the CDR3 is TGCAGCGTAATAACCCCCGGAAACACCATATATTTT.

This chain connects TRBV29-1 to TRBJ2-7; D may be TRBD2 (6 bases). This CDR3 spans 14 amino acids. The germline V gene has CDR1 SQVTM and CDR2 ANQGSEA. V was cut by 7 bases and J by 2 bases, with 18 bases left in between. The CDR3 sequence is CSGGGGAGAYEQYF. The CDR3 DNA reads as TGCAGCGGTGGGGGAGGAGCGGGCGCCTACGAGCAGTACTTC.

The chain has TRBV6-4 and TRBJ1-1, with D uncertain. The CDR3 spans 13 residues. V was shortened by 3 bases and J by 7 bases, with 12 bases between the two germline ends. CDR1 is MRHNA, CDR2 SNTAGT, per germline. The CDR3: CASSDSRGGEAFF. The CDR3, as DNA: TGTGCCAGCAGTGATTCCCGTGGTGGTGAAGCTTTCTTT.

The V and J genes are TRBV5-6 and TRBJ2-3; 7 bases are shared with TRBD2. The trim removed 1 base at V and 2 bases at J, leaving 13 bases unmatched. The CDR3 has 18 residues. In germline, CDR1 is SGHDT, CDR2 YYEEEE. The DNA of the CDR3 is TGTGCCAGCAGCTTGTTTTGGTCATGGCGGGAGAACACAGATACGCAGTATTTT. Protein product: CASSLFWSWRENTDTQYF.

The chain couples TRBV4-1 to TRBJ2-7; TRBD2 matches at 12 bases. CDR1 MGHRA and CDR2 YSYEKL come from the germline V gene. The CDR3 is 14 residues long. V was clipped by 6 bases and J by 4 bases; unmatched bases: 4. Here the CDR3 reads CASSLAGGPYEQYF. The CDR3 nucleotides read TGCGCCAGCAGTCTAGCGGGAGGGCCTTACGAGCAGTACTTC.

The J gene is TRBJ1-2, the V gene TRBV29-1; 7 bases are a match to TRBD1. Germline CDR1 reads SQVTM; CDR2 reads ANQGSEA. The V segment lost 0 bases and the J segment 6 bases; nucleotides outside the gene matches: 4. The CDR3 spans 13 residues. CDR3 loop: CSVEENRGHGYTF. CDR3 DNA sequence: TGCAGCGTTGAAGAAAACAGGGGCCATGGCTACACCTTC.

The chain employs TRBV25-1 and TRBJ1-2; D possibly corresponds to TRBD1 (5 bases). Germline values: CDR1 MGHDK, CDR2 SYGVNS. This CDR3 region has 14 residues. The V gene lost 4 bases and the J gene lost 7 bases, with 16 bases spanning the gap. CDR3 nucleotide sequence: TGTGCCAGCAGTGCCCAGGGACCCATTATTGGCTACACCTTC. This codes for CASSAQGPIIGYTF.

V and J are TRBV28 and TRBJ2-5; possibly TRBD2 for D (6 bases). Germline-derived CDR1 and CDR2 are MDHEN and SYDVKM. This CDR3 is 14 amino acids long. V was cut by 6 bases and J by 8 bases, with 19 bases left in between. The CDR3 DNA is TGTGCCAGCAGGATGGGGACTGTTTCCCCTACCCAGTACTTC. It specifies CASRMGTVSPTQYF.

The genes are TRBV7-2 and TRBJ2-3; D may correspond to TRBD1 or TRBD2 (5 bases each). Germline CDR1 is SGHTA and CDR2 is FQGNSA. This CDR3 region has 16 residues. V dropped 0 bases and J dropped 7 bases, with 17 bases sitting between them. CDR3 DNA: TGTGCCAGCAGCTTAGCGGGCGACGGGGCGAGAAATACGCAGTATTTT. Its translation is CASSLAGDGARNTQYF.

This clone was observed a handful of times. J is TRBJ1-2 and V is TRBV5-4; D is undetermined. Germline lookup yields CDR1 SGHNT and CDR2 YYREEE (reference sequence). Trimming stripped 0 bases from V and 6 bases from J, with 9 bases between. This CDR3 has 13 residues. The CDR3 here is CASSLVSDDGYTF. The CDR3 DNA reads TGTGCCAGCAGCTTGGTGTCAGATGATGGCTACACCTTC.

The chain carries TRBV7-2 and TRBJ1-1, with 7 bases identical to TRBD1. The germline gives CDR1 SGHTA, CDR2 FQGNSA. This CDR3 contains 18 residues. V dropped 2 bases and J dropped 1; count of bases not matched to a gene: 13. As DNA, the CDR3 is TGTGCCAGCAGCTTAAGATCTAGCGGCAGGGGGTCGAACACTGAAGCTTTCTTT. This translates into CASSLRSSGRGSNTEAFF.